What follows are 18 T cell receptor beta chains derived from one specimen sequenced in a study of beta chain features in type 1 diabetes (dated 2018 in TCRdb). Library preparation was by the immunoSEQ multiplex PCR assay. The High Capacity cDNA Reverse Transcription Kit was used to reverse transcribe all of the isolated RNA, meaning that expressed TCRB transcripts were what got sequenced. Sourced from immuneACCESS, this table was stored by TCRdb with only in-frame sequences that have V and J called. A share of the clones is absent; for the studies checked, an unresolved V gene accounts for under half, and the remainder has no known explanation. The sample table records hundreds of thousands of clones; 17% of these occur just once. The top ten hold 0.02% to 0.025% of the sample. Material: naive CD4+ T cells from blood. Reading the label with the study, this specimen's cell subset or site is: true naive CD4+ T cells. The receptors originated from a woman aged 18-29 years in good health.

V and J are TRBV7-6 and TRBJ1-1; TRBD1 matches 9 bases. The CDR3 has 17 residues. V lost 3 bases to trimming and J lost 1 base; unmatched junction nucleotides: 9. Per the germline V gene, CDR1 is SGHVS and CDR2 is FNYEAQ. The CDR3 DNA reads TGTGCCAGCAGCTTTCTGGACCCGGGACAGGGGAACACTGAAGCTTTCTTT. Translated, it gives CASSFLDPGQGNTEAFF.

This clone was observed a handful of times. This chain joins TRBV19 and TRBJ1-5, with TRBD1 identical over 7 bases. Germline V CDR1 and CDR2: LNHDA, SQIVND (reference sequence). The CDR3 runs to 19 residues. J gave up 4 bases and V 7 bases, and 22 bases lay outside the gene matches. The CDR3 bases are TGTGCCAGTACCAAACGTCCATCCTCCGGGACAGCTGAAAATCAGCCCCAGCATTTT. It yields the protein CASTKRPSSGTAENQPQHF.

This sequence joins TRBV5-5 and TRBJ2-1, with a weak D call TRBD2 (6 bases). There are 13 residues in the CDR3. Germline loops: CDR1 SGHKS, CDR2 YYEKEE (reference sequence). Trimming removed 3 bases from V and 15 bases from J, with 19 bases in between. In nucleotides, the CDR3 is TGTGCCAGCAGCTCGAAAGGAGGGTGGTATGCGTTCTTC. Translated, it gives CASSSKGGWYAFF.

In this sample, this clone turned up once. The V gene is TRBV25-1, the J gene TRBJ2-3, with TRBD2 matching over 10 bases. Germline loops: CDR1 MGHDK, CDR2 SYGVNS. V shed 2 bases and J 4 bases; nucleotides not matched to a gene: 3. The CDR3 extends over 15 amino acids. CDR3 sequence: CASSERTSGADTQYF. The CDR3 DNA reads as TGTGCCAGCAGTGAACGGACTAGCGGTGCAGATACGCAGTATTTT.

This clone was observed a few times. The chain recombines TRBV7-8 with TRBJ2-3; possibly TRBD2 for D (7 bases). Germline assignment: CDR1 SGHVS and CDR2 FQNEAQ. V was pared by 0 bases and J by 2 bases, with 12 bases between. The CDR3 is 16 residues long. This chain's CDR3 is CASSLARGRATDTQYF. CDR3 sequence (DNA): TGTGCCAGCAGCTTAGCGAGGGGGAGGGCCACAGATACGCAGTATTTT.

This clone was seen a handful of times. CDR3 region: CSARRYEQYF. In DNA, the CDR3 is TGCAGTGCTAGGAGGTACGAGCAGTACTTC. The V call is TRBV20-1, the J call TRBJ2-7; the D is unclear. The CDR3 loop spans 10 amino acids. Germline values: CDR1 DFQATT, CDR2 SNEGSKA (reference sequence). Trimming pared 3 bases from V and 4 bases from J, leaving 4 bases between.

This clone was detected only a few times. The CDR3 bases are TGCGCCAGCAGCAACGGCGGGGCTCTAAGCTCCTACGAGCAGTACTTC. Its translation: CASSNGGALSSYEQYF. This chain links TRBV5-1 with TRBJ2-7, with D possibly being TRBD2 (6 bases). The CDR3 length is 16 residues. Per germline, CDR1 SGHRS and CDR2 YFSETQ. Deletions cut 4 bases from V and 0 bases from J, with 17 bases between.

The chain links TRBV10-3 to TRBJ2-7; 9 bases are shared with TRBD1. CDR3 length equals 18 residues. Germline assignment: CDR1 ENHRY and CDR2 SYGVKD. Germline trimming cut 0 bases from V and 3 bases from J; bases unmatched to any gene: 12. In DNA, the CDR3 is TGTGCCATCAGTGAGTCGGGCCGTGGACAGGGGTGGAACTACGAGCAGTACTTC. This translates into CAISESGRGQGWNYEQYF.

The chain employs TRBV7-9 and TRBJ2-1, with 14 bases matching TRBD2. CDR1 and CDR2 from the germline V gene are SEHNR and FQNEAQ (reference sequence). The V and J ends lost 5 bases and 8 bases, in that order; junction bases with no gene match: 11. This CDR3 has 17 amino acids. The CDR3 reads CASSARLAGGPLDEQFF. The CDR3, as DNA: TGTGCCAGCAGCGCAAGACTAGCGGGAGGGCCTCTGGATGAGCAGTTCTTC. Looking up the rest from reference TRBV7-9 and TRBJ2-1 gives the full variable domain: DTGVSQNPRHKITKRGQNVTFRCDPISEHNRLYWYRQTLGQGPEFLTYFQNEAQLEKSRLLSDRFSAERPKGSFSTLEIQRTEQGDSAMYLCASSARLAGGPLDEQFFGPGTRLTVL.

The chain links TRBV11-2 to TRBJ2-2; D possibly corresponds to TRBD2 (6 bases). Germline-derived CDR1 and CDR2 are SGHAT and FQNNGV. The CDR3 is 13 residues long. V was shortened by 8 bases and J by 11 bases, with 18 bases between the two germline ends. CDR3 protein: CASLVYRGGELFF. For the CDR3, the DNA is TGTGCCAGCTTAGTATACCGGGGAGGAGAGCTGTTTTTT. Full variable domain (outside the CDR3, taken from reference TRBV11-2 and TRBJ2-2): EAGVAQSPRYKIIEKRQSVAFWCNPISGHATLYWYQQILGQGPKLLIQFQNNGVVDDSQLPKDRFSAERLKGVDSTLKIQPAKLEDSAVYLCASLVYRGGELFFGEGSRLTVL.

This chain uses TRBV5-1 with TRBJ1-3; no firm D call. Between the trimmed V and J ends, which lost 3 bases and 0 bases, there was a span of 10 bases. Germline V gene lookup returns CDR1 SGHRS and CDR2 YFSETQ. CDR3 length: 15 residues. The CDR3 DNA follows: TGCGCCAGCAGCTCGTATTTTGACTCTGGAAACACCATATATTTT. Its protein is CASSSYFDSGNTIYF.

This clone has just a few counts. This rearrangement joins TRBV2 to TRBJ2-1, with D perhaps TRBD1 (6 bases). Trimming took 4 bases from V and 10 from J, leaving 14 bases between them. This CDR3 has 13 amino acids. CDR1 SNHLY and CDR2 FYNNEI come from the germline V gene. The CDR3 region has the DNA TGTGCCAGCAGTGTAAGACAGGTATACGAGCAGTTCTTC. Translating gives CASSVRQVYEQFF.

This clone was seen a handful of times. The CDR3 DNA reads TGTGCCAGCAGTTCCCCGGGACAGCAGTACACTGAAGCTTTCTTT. It yields the protein CASSSPGQQYTEAFF. The genes are TRBV6-6 and TRBJ1-1, with 7 bases lining up with TRBD1. The germline V gene has CDR1 MNHNY and CDR2 SVGAGI (reference sequence). There are 15 residues in the CDR3. J lost 3 bases, V lost 4 bases, and 8 bases had no gene match.

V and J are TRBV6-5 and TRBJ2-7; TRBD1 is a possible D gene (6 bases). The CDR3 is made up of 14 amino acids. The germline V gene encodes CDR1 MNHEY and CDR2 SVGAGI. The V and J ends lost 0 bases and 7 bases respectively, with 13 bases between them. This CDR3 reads CASSYSYRANEQYF. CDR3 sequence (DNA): TGTGCCAGCAGTTACTCCTACAGGGCTAATGAGCAGTACTTC.

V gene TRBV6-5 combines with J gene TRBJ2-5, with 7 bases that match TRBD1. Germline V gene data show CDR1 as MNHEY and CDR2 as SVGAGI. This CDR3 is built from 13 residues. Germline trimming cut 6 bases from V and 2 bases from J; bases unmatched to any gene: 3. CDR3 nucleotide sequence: TGTGCCAGCAGCGGGACAGCTCAAGAGACCCAGTACTTC. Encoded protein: CASSGTAQETQYF.

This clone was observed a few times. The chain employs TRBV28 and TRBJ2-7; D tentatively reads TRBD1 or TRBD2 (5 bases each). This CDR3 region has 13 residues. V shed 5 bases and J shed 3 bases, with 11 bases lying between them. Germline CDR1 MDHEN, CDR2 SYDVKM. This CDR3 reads CASSPGRNYEQYF. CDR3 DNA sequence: TGTGCCAGCAGTCCGGGACGGAACTACGAGCAGTACTTC. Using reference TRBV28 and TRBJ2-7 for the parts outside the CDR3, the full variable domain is DVKVTQSSRYLVKRTGEKVFLECVQDMDHENMFWYRQDPGLGLRLIYFSYDVKMKEKGDIPEGYSVSREKKERFSLILESASTNQTSMYLCASSPGRNYEQYFGPGTRLTVT.

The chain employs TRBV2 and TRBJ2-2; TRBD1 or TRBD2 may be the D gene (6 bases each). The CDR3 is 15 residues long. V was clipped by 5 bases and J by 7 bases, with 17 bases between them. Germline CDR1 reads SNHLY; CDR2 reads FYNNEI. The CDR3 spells CASSSGGGPNGELFF. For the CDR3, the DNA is TGTGCCAGCAGTAGTGGAGGGGGACCCAACGGGGAGCTGTTTTTT.

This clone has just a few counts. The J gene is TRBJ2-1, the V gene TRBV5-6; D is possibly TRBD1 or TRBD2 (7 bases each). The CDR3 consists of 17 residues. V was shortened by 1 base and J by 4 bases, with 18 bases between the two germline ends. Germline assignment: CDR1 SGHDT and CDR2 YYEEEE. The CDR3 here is CASSLSLVRGGYNEQFF. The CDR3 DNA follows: TGTGCCAGCAGCTTGTCCTTGGTCAGGGGGGGATACAATGAGCAGTTCTTC.